The entry that follows covers one T cell receptor (beta chain) sequence. Its target is not known. PCR was performed using 60 Vbeta and 13 Jbeta primers. Measured with immunoSEQ multiplex PCR; TCRdb has only the in-frame clones, and not every one. Among a few hundred thousand clones listed, 65% to 90% were seen once. This CDR3 contains 14 residues. In germline, CDR1 is MNHEY, CDR2 SMNVEV (reference sequence). The V and J ends lost 3 bases and 2 bases respectively, with 7 bases between them. These data belong to a study of cytomegalovirus exposure and HLA in healthy donors. Study as a whole: Among over 300 genotyped donors, more than 65% fell in the Caucasian-associated ancestry cluster. Study findings and constraints: According to the study, around 160 TCR beta chains were cytomegalovirus-associated. The CMV antigen specificity of a few CMV-associated chains was confirmed through in vitro analysis.

The chain combines TRBV27 with TRBJ2-2; tentatively, D is TRBD1 (6 bases). This receptor was identified in a girl aged 5 to 17 in good health and CMV-seronegative. The sequenced sample consisted of PBMCs. The CDR3 sequence: CASSLGQNTGELFF. CDR3 bases: TGTGCCAGCAGTTTGGGACAAAACACCGGGGAGCTGTTTTTT.